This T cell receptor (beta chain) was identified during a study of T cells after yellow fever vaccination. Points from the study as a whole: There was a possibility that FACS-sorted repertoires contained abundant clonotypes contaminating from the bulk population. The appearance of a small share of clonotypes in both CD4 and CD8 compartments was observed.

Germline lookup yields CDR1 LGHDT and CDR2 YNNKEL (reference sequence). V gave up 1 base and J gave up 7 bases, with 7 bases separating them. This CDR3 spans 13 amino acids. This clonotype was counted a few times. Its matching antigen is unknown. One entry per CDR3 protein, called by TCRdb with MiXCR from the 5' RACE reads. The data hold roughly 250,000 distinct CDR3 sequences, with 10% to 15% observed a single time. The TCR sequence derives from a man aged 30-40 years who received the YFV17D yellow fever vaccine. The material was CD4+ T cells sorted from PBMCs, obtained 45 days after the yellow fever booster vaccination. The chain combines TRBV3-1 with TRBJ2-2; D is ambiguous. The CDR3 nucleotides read TGTGCCAGCAGCCAAGTTGATGGCGGGGAGCTGTTTTTT. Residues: CASSQVDGGELFF.